This TCR beta chain originates from a study of CD8 T cells in ankylosing spondylitis. The CDR3 is 14 amino acids. Germline CDR1 and CDR2: MNHEY and SMNVEV (reference sequence). Trimming left V 6 bases short and J 0 bases short, with 12 bases between. Each TCR beta library was made by quantitative 5'-RACE that incorporated molecular barcodes. TCRdb reanalysed the 5' RACE reads using MiXCR and keeps one entry per CDR3 protein. The sample has 150,000 to 200,000 distinct CDR3 sequences; more than 9% are singletons. Study outcomes and limitations: Ankylosing spondylitis blood seemed to carry a telltale TCR beta motif made of several highly homologous variants. Disease-associated clonotypes exhibited CD8+ identity and were relatively infrequent in peripheral blood.

This clonotype has a handful of counts. Its antigen is still unknown. The receptor was derived from a male donor with ankylosing spondylitis or in good health (not recorded which). Input material: blood, either unsorted or a sorted T cell fraction (not recorded which). This chain links TRBV27 with TRBJ2-7, with D unresolved. The CDR3 sequence: CASRRRGASYEQYF. The CDR3 DNA sequence: TGTGCCAGCAGAAGAAGAGGCGCCTCCTACGAGCAGTACTTC.